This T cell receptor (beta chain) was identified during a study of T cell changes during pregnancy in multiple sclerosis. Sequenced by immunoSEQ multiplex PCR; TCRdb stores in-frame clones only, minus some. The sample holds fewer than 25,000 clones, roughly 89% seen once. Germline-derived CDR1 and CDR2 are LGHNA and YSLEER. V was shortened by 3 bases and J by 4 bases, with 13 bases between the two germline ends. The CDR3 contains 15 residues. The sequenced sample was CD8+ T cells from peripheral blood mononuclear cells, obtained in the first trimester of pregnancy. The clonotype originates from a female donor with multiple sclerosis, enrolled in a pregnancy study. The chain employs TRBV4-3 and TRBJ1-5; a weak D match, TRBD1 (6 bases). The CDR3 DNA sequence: TGCGCCAGCAGCCAGGGGACACCGGGAAATCAGCCCCAGCATTTT. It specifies CASSQGTPGNQPQHF.